Listed below are T cell receptor beta chains from one sample, sequenced in a study of T cell responses to AZD1222 COVID-19 vaccine. The repertoire was sequenced with immunoSEQ multiplex PCR; TCRdb's copy has only in-frame clones and lacks some. The table includes 85,000 to 100,000 clones, about 86% detected once. Material: peripheral blood, obtained on day 0 of AZD1222 vaccination. Receptors originate from an adult in good health. Each CDR3 is given with its conserved first and last residue. The D gene is left open where the match is weak. Some rows have no size entry. The others give once, few or many, or a class for an expanded clone.

clone_size,v_call,d_call,j_call,cdr3_nt,cdr3_aa
few,TRBV19,NA,TRBJ2-2,TGTGCCAGTAGTATAGGCAATACAGGCCCCGGGGAGCTGTTTTTT,CASSIGNTGPGELFF
few,TRBV5-4,NA,TRBJ1-6,TGTGCCAGCAGCTTGAATCGCCTAGCGAGCTCCTATAATTCACCCCTCCACTTT,CASSLNRLASSYNSPLHF
NA,TRBV7-3,NA,TRBJ2-2,TGTGCCAGCAGCTCTCAGGGGCACACCGGGGAGCTGTTTTTT,CASSSQGHTGELFF
many,TRBV19,NA,TRBJ1-6,TGTGCCAGTAGTATTACCCAAAATTCACCCCTCCACTTT,CASSITQNSPLHF
NA,TRBV11-2,NA,TRBJ2-5,TGTGCCAGCAGCTTTTGGGGAGGGGGCCAAGAGACCCAGTACTTC,CASSFWGGGQETQYF
NA,TRBV5-4,NA,TRBJ2-2,TGTGCCAGCAGCTTGGTGCAGGGGTCCGGGGAGCTGTTTTTT,CASSLVQGSGELFF
NA,TRBV29-1,NA,TRBJ1-5,TGCAGCGTAAGGGCTAGCAATCAGCCCCAGCATTTT,CSVRASNQPQHF
NA,TRBV27,NA,TRBJ1-2,TGTGCCAGCAGTTTCGAGGGGTCGGCTAACTATGGCTACACCTTC,CASSFEGSANYGYTF
NA,TRBV6-2/TRBV6-3,TRBD2,TRBJ2-2,TGTGCCAGCAGTCCGCCTAGGCGGGAGGGCCTTATCGGGGAGCTGTTTTTT,CASSPPRREGLIGELFF
NA,TRBV6-1,TRBD2,TRBJ2-3,TGTGCCAGCAGTGAGGGGACTAGCGGGGGGTCTAGCACAGATACGCAGTATTTT,CASSEGTSGGSSTDTQYF
NA,TRBV6-6,NA,TRBJ2-1,TGTGCCAGCAGTTACTCGATGCGGGGAACGATGAATGAGCAGTTCTTC,CASSYSMRGTMNEQFF
NA,TRBV30,TRBD1,TRBJ1-1,TGTGCCTCGTTTAACACAGGGGGGGGAACTGAAGCTTTCTTT,CASFNTGGGTEAFF
NA,TRBV2,NA,TRBJ1-4,TGTGCCAGCAGTGTTGGCCTATCTAATGAAAAACTGTTTTTT,CASSVGLSNEKLFF
few,TRBV6-6,TRBD1,TRBJ2-6,TGTGCCAGCAGTCGCAGGGGGCTAGGATCTGGGGCCAACGTCCTGACTTTC,CASSRRGLGSGANVLTF
NA,TRBV7-2,TRBD1,TRBJ1-5,TGTGCCAGCAGCCCGGACAGGGTGCAGCCCCAGCATTTT,CASSPDRVQPQHF
NA,TRBV7-3,TRBD2,TRBJ2-2,TGTGCCAGCAGCTTAGGGGGACTAGCGGGGAACACCGGGGAGCTGTTTTTT,CASSLGGLAGNTGELFF
NA,TRBV27,NA,TRBJ1-4,TGTGCCAGCAGCCCCTCCTACTCTGCAACTAATGAAAAACTGTTTTTT,CASSPSYSATNEKLFF
few,TRBV5-1,TRBD1,TRBJ1-1,TGCGCCAGCAGCTTCAACAGGGGGCGCGGAACTGAAGCTTTCTTT,CASSFNRGRGTEAFF
NA,TRBV5-4,TRBD2,TRBJ2-5,TGTGCCAGCAGGCGGACTAGCGGGAGGGCCGGGCGAGAGACCCAGTACTTC,CASRRTSGRAGRETQYF
NA,TRBV2,TRBD1,TRBJ1-3,TGTGCCAGCAGAGGGGATAGGACAGGGGCAGGAAACACCATATATTTT,CASRGDRTGAGNTIYF
NA,TRBV2,NA,TRBJ1-4,TGTGCCAGCAGTGAGGAAGGGTACCGGGAAAAACTGTTTTTT,CASSEEGYREKLFF
NA,TRBV5-6,NA,TRBJ1-4,TGTGCCAGCAGCTTTTATACAACTAATGAAAAACTGTTTTTT,CASSFYTTNEKLFF
NA,TRBV5-4,TRBD1,TRBJ1-3,TGTGCCAGCAGCCAAGGGACAGTTGGAAACACCATATATTTT,CASSQGTVGNTIYF
NA,TRBV10-3,TRBD1,TRBJ2-2,TGTGCCATCAGACGACCGGGACAGGGAAACACCGGGGAGCTGTTTTTT,CAIRRPGQGNTGELFF
NA,TRBV5-4,NA,TRBJ2-5,TGTGCCAGCAGCGAGGACCGCCAGGTTAGGGTGACCCAGTACTTC,CASSEDRQVRVTQYF
NA,TRBV5-6,NA,TRBJ1-1,TGTGCCAGCAGCTTGGGTACGGGTGCAGTAGCTTTCTTT,CASSLGTGAVAFF
NA,TRBV5-6,TRBD1,TRBJ2-6,TGTGCCAGCAGCTTGAGGGGGCCTGGGGCCAACGTCCTGACTTTC,CASSLRGPGANVLTF
once,TRBV5-1,NA,TRBJ1-4,TGCGCCAGCAGAGAGACAGGTTCTAATGAAAAACTGTTTTTT,CASRETGSNEKLFF
few,TRBV4-3,NA,TRBJ1-1,TGCGCCAGCAGCCAAGTAAGGGAATCTGAAGCTTTCTTT,CASSQVRESEAFF
NA,TRBV7-8,TRBD2,TRBJ2-3,TGTGCCAGCAGCGTCTCGGCGGGCGGGGGGTCGCGGTGGGTTACGCAGTATTTT,CASSVSAGGGSRWVTQYF
NA,TRBV7-6,TRBD1,TRBJ1-2,TGTGCCAGCAGCCCATCGCGTGACAGGGACATCTATGGCTACACCTTC,CASSPSRDRDIYGYTF
NA,TRBV11-3,NA,TRBJ2-1,TGTGCCAGCAGCTTAGATATGAACAATGAGCAGTTCTTC,CASSLDMNNEQFF
NA,TRBV5-6,NA,TRBJ2-1,TGTGCCAGCAGCTCCACTCGTGGGAGGCTGGTCTCCTACAATGAGCAGTTCTTC,CASSSTRGRLVSYNEQFF
NA,TRBV6-5,TRBD2,TRBJ2-2,TGTGCCAGCAGGGGACTAGCGTCCGGGGAGCTGTTTTTT,CASRGLASGELFF
NA,TRBV6-2/TRBV6-3,NA,TRBJ2-5,TGTGCCAGCAGTTACGGGGGTAGTAAAGAGACCCAGTACTTC,CASSYGGSKETQYF
NA,TRBV7-2,NA,TRBJ2-7,TGTGCCAGCAGCTTAGCAGATTACTACGCCTACGAGCAGTACTTC,CASSLADYYAYEQYF
NA,TRBV5-1,NA,TRBJ2-2,TGCGCCAGCAGCTCTGCAGGGGAGCGCACCGGGGAGCTGTTTTTT,CASSSAGERTGELFF
NA,TRBV4-1,NA,TRBJ2-1,TGCGCCAGCAGCCAAGATGGGCCGGAGGATGAGCAGTTCTTC,CASSQDGPEDEQFF
few,TRBV7-7,NA,TRBJ1-1,TGTGCTAGCAGCTTTCTGACAGGCGGGGACACTGAAGCTTTCTTT,CASSFLTGGDTEAFF
NA,TRBV15,TRBD1,TRBJ1-5,TGTGCCACCAGCAGGCCAGGGGGCCTTCAGCCCCAGCATTTT,CATSRPGGLQPQHF
NA,TRBV27,NA,TRBJ1-5,TGTGCCAGCAGTTTCCCCCAACCTCACAATAGCAATCAGCCCCAGCATTTT,CASSFPQPHNSNQPQHF
NA,TRBV10-3,NA,TRBJ2-7,TGTGCCATCAGTGAATATCTGGGGACCACCTACGAGCAGTACTTC,CAISEYLGTTYEQYF
NA,TRBV2,NA,TRBJ2-5,TGTGCCAGCAGGAACGGCTGGGCTTACCAAGAGACCCAGTACTTC,CASRNGWAYQETQYF
NA,TRBV7-8,NA,TRBJ1-2,TGTGCCAGCAGCCTGGGAAGGCAGGGGTTTAGTGGCTACACCTTC,CASSLGRQGFSGYTF
few,TRBV30,TRBD1,TRBJ1-2,TGTGCCTGGAGTGTTCAGGGGGATGGCTACACCTTC,CAWSVQGDGYTF